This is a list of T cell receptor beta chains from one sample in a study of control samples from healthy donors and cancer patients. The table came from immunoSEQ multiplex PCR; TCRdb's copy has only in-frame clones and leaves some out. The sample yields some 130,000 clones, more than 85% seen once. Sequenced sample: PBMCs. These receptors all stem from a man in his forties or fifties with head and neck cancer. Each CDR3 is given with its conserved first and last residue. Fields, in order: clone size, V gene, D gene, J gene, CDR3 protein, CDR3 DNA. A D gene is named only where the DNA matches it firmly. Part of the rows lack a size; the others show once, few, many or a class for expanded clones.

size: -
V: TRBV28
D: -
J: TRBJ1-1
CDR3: CASSLTLTEAFF
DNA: TGTGCCAGCAGTTTAACTCTCACTGAAGCTTTCTTT

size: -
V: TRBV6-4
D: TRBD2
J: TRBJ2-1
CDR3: CASSVVAGGHNEQFF
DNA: TGTGCCAGCAGTGTCGTAGCGGGGGGGCACAATGAGCAGTTCTTC

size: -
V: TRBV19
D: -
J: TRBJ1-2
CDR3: CASSDKAGNHYGYTF
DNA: TGTGCCAGTAGTGATAAGGCCGGGAACCACTATGGCTACACCTTC

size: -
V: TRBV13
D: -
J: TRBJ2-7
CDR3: CASSPRIPSYEQYF
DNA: TGTGCCAGCAGCCCCCGCATACCTTCCTACGAGCAGTACTTC

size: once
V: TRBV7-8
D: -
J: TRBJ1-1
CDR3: CASSHLAGAEAFF
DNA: TGTGCCAGCAGCCACTTGGCCGGCGCTGAAGCTTTCTTT

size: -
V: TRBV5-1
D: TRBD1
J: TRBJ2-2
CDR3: CASRGQGDTGELFF
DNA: TGCGCCAGCAGAGGACAGGGGGACACCGGGGAGCTGTTTTTT

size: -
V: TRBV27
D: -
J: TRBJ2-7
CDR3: CASSSPSYEQYF
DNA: TGTGCCAGCAGTTCCCCCTCCTACGAGCAGTACTTC

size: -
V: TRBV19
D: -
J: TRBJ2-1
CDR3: CASRSLEVHNEQFF
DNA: TGTGCCAGTAGGAGTCTAGAAGTTCACAATGAGCAGTTCTTC

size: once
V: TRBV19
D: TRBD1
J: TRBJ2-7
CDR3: CASSYRDSDPYEQYF
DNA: TGTGCCAGTAGTTACCGGGACAGCGATCCCTACGAGCAGTACTTC

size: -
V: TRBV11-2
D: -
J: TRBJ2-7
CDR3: CASSFSADRYEQYF
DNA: TGTGCCAGCAGCTTCTCAGCCGACAGGTACGAGCAGTACTTC

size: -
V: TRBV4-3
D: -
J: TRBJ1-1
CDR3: CASSRRGGGNTEAFF
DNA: TGCGCCAGCAGCCGACGCGGGGGCGGGAACACTGAAGCTTTCTTT

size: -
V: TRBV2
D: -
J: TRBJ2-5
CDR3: CASRPTGSQETQYF
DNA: TGCGCCAGCAGGCCTACAGGGTCCCAAGAGACCCAGTACTTC

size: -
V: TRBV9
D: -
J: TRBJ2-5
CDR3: CASSASAGTSVQETQYF
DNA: TGTGCCAGCAGCGCGTCGGCCGGGACAAGTGTGCAAGAGACCCAGTACTTC

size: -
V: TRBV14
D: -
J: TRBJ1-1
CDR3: CASSRQGWSTEAFF
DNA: TGTGCCAGCAGCCGCCAGGGGTGGAGCACTGAAGCTTTCTTT

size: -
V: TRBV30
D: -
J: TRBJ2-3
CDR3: CAWSVAGVRTDTQYF
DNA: TGTGCCTGGAGTGTAGCAGGGGTTCGGACAGATACGCAGTATTTT

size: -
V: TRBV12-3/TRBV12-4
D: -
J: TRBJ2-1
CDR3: CASGRASYNEQFF
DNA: TGTGCCAGCGGTAGAGCCTCCTACAATGAGCAGTTCTTC

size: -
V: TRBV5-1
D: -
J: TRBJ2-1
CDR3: CASSLSQSFNEQFF
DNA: TGCGCCAGCAGCTTGTCACAGTCCTTCAATGAGCAGTTCTTC

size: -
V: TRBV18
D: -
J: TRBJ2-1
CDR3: CASSPPPGGGLQFF
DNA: TGTGCCAGCTCACCACCCCCCGGTGGGGGCCTGCAGTTCTTC

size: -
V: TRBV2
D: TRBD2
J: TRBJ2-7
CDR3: CASSEIGGGAYEQYF
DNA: TGTGCCAGCAGTGAGATTGGCGGGGGGGCTTACGAGCAGTACTTC

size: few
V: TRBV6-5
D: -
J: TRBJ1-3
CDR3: CATHDSGNTIYF
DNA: TGTGCCACCCACGACTCTGGAAACACCATATATTTT

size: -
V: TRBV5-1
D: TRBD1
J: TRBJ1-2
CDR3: CASSLGQDYGYTF
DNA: TGCGCCAGCAGCCTGGGACAGGACTATGGCTACACCTTC

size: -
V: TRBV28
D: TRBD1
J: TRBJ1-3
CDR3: CASRTPTGGVDTIYF
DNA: TGTGCCAGCAGAACACCAACAGGGGGCGTAGACACCATATATTTT

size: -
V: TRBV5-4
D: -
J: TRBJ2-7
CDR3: CASSLVSAGSYEQYF
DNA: TGTGCCAGCAGCTTGGTATCGGCAGGTTCCTACGAGCAGTACTTC

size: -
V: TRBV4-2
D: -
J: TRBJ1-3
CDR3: CASSQVRGAGNTIYF
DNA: TGTGCCAGCAGCCAAGTGAGGGGGGCTGGAAACACCATATATTTT

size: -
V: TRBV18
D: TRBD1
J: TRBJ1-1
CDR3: CASSLLGGPVNTEAFF
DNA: TGTGCCAGCTCACTATTAGGGGGCCCGGTGAACACTGAAGCTTTCTTT

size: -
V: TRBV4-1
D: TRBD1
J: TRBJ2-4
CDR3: CASSPWTGSDQYIQYF
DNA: TGCGCCAGCAGCCCATGGACAGGGTCGGATCAATACATTCAGTACTTC

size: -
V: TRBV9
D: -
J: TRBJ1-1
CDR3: CASSEGVVDTEAFF
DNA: TGTGCCAGCAGCGAAGGGGTCGTGGACACTGAAGCTTTCTTT

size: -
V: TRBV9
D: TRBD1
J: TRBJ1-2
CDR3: CASSPWTGRSGYTF
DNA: TGTGCCAGCAGCCCTTGGACAGGGCGTAGCGGCTACACCTTC

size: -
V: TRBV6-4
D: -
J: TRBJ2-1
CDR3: CASSVQLLDNEQFF
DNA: TGTGCCAGCAGTGTTCAACTCCTCGACAATGAGCAGTTCTTC

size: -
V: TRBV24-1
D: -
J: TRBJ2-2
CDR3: CATSESTAANTGELFF
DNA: TGTGCCACCAGTGAGTCGACAGCCGCGAACACCGGGGAGCTGTTTTTT

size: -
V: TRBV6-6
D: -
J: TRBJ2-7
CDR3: CASSDWDLTTPEQYF
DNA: TGTGCCAGCAGCGACTGGGACCTCACCACTCCCGAGCAGTACTTC

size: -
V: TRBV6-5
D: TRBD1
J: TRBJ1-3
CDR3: CASRGQGRGNTIYF
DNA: TGTGCCAGCAGGGGACAGGGGCGCGGAAACACCATATATTTT

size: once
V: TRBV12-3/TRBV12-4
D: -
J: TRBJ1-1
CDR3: CASSSRWSGAFF
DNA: TGTGCCAGCAGTTCCAGGTGGAGTGGGGCTTTCTTT

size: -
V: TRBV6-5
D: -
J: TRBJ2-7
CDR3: CASRTGTSLEQYF
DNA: TGTGCCAGCAGGACCGGGACCTCCCTCGAGCAGTACTTC

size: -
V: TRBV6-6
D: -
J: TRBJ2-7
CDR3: CASSPGGSYEQYF
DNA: TGTGCCAGCAGCCCCGGGGGTTCCTACGAGCAGTACTTC

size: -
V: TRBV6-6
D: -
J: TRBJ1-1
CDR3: CASSYGGGVNTEAFF
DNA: TGTGCCAGCAGTTACGGTGGCGGAGTGAACACTGAAGCTTTCTTT

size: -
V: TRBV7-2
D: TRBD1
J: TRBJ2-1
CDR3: CASSVSTGSDEQFF
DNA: TGTGCCAGCAGCGTCTCGACAGGGAGCGATGAGCAGTTCTTC

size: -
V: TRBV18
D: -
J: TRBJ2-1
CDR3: CASSQQTASPSEQFF
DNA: TGTGCCAGCTCACAACAGACGGCGTCGCCGAGTGAGCAGTTCTTC

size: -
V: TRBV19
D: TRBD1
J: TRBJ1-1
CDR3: CASSIQGGNTEAFF
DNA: TGTGCCAGTAGTATACAGGGGGGGAACACTGAAGCTTTCTTT

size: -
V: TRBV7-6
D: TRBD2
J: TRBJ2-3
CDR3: CASSRGLAGGRVDTQYF
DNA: TGTGCCAGCAGCCGAGGACTAGCGGGGGGGCGTGTTGATACGCAGTATTTT

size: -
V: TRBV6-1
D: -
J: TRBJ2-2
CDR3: CASSELGGSAGELFF
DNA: TGTGCCAGCAGTGAATTGGGGGGTTCGGCCGGGGAGCTGTTTTTT

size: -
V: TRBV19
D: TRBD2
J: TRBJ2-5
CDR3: CASRASGGASETQYF
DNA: TGTGCCAGTCGGGCTAGCGGGGGGGCGTCGGAGACCCAGTACTTC

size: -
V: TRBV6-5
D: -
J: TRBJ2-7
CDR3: CASRGPLNYEQYF
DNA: TGTGCCAGCAGGGGACCCCTAAATTACGAGCAGTACTTC

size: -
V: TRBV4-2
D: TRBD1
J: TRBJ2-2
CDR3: CASSHATGNAGELFF
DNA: TGTGCCAGCAGCCATGCGACAGGGAACGCCGGGGAGCTGTTTTTT

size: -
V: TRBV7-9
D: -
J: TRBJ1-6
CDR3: CASSLTGLGSPLHF
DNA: TGTGCCAGCAGCCTCACAGGGTTAGGTTCACCCCTCCACTTT

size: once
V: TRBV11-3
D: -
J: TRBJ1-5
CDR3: CASSLDRVLEDRNQPQHF
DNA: TGTGCCAGCAGCTTAGATAGAGTGCTGGAGGACAGAAATCAGCCCCAGCATTTT